Presented here are 16 T cell receptor beta chains from one specimen sequenced in a study of OX40 agonist ivuxolimab in advanced cancers. TCRdb keeps only in-frame clones here, not all; method: immunoSEQ multiplex PCR. The data contain roughly 53,000 clones, 90% of them seen just once; the ten biggest clones take up approximately 4.6%. The starting material was CD4+ or CD8+ T cells sorted from blood, obtained in a trial of the OX40 agonist ivuxolimab. Receptor source: an adult with an advanced solid tumor such as melanoma, head and neck, liver or kidney cancer.

This chain links TRBV18 with TRBJ2-5; 10 nucleotides align to TRBD2. V lost 3 bases to trimming and J lost 2 bases; unmatched junction nucleotides: 12. CDR1 is KGHSH and CDR2 is LQKENI in the germline V gene. There are 18 residues in the CDR3. As DNA, the CDR3 is TGTGCCAGCTCACCTTATCCGGGACTAGCGAGACGTCAAGAGACCCAGTACTTC. Translated: CASSPYPGLARRQETQYF.

A few counts support this clone. The rearrangement joins TRBV5-1 to TRBJ2-3; D is unclear. The CDR3 loop spans 14 amino acids. The germline CDR1 and CDR2 sequences are SGHRS and YFSETQ. Trimming cost V 2 bases and J 0 bases, with 7 bases left between them. The CDR3 protein is CASSFWGSTDTQYF. DNA for the CDR3: TGCGCCAGCAGCTTTTGGGGTAGCACAGATACGCAGTATTTT. The full variable domain, its missing parts supplied by reference TRBV5-1 and TRBJ2-3, is KAGVTQTPRYLIKTRGQQVTLSCSPISGHRSVSWYQQTPGQGLQFLFEYFSETQRNKGNFPGRFSGRQFSNSRSEMNVSTLELGDSALYLCASSFWGSTDTQYFGPGTRLTVL.

The CDR3 region is CASSLRGGGGNTGELFF. CDR3 DNA: TGTGCCAGCAGCTTAAGGGGCGGGGGCGGAAACACCGGGGAGCTGTTTTTT. This chain connects TRBV7-3 to TRBJ2-2, with D possibly being TRBD2 (7 bases). V lost 1 base, J lost 2 bases, and 14 bases lay in between. CDR1 SGHTA and CDR2 FQGTGA come from the germline V gene. The CDR3 loop spans 17 amino acids. Filled out from reference TRBV7-3 and TRBJ2-2, the complete variable domain reads GAGVSQTPSNKVTEKGKYVELRCDPISGHTALYWYRQSLGQGPEFLIYFQGTGAADDSGLPNDRFFAVRPEGSVSTLKIQRTERGDSAVYLCASSLRGGGGNTGELFFGEGSRLTVL.

This clone was observed once. J is TRBJ2-1 and V is TRBV18, with 12 nucleotides matching TRBD2. The CDR3 runs to 19 residues. V shed 6 bases, J shed 7 bases, and the junction held 19 bases outside the gene matches. CDR1 KGHSH and CDR2 LQKENI come from the germline V gene. The CDR3 loop reads CASSPLTSGSKRGRNEQFF. The CDR3, as DNA: TGTGCCAGCTCCCCCCTGACTAGCGGGAGTAAAAGAGGGAGGAATGAGCAGTTCTTC.

The chain carries TRBV11-3 and TRBJ2-2; possibly TRBD1 or TRBD2 for D (5 bases each). V was pared by 3 bases and J by 6 bases, with 8 bases between. The CDR3 runs 13 residues. Germline CDR1 reads SGHNT; CDR2 reads YENEEA. CDR3 sequence (DNA): TGTGCCAGCAGCTTGGGGGAAGCCGGGGAGCTGTTTTTT. This translates into CASSLGEAGELFF.

The rearrangement links TRBV7-2 to TRBJ2-3, with unresolved D. V lost 5 bases and J lost 0, with 3 bases in between. This CDR3 is 12 amino acids long. In germline, CDR1 is SGHTA, CDR2 FQGNSA. The CDR3 loop reads CASSESTDTQYF. CDR3 coding DNA: TGTGCCAGCAGCGAGAGCACAGATACGCAGTATTTT.

V usage is TRBV30 and J usage is TRBJ1-1; the match to TRBD1 covers 10 bases. CDR3 length: 16 amino acids. V gave up 0 bases and J gave up 3 bases; unmatched junction bases: 7. Germline V gene sequence: CDR1 GTSNPN, CDR2 SVGIG (reference sequence). The CDR3: CAWSVGGTGADTEAFF. The CDR3 DNA sequence: TGTGCCTGGAGTGTAGGGGGGACAGGGGCGGACACTGAAGCTTTCTTT.

This clone showed up just once. The chain combines TRBV7-9 with TRBJ2-1; a weak D match, TRBD1 (6 bases). CDR1 is SEHNR and CDR2 is FQNEAQ in the germline V gene (reference sequence). The CDR3 length is 14 residues. The V end was cut by 5 bases, the J end by 4 bases, with 12 bases between. In DNA form, the CDR3 reads TGTGCCAGCAGCCGAATGGACAGTTACAATGAGCAGTTCTTC. The encoded protein is CASSRMDSYNEQFF.

Of note for this clone: One end of the junction is discordant with germline, which a read error may explain. This chain joins TRBV2 and TRBJ2-2; unclear D gene. This CDR3 has 13 residues. CDR1 and CDR2 from the germline V gene are SNHLY and FYNNEI. CDR3 protein: CTSSADVTGELFF. The CDR3 DNA reads as TGTACCAGCAGTGCGGACGTGACCGGGGAGCTGTTTTTT.

The sample holds a few counts of this clone. The chain recombines TRBV6-1 with TRBJ2-7, with D hard to call. CDR3 length: 13 residues. Germline assignment: CDR1 MNHNS and CDR2 SASEGT. Trimming shortened V by 5 bases and J by 3 bases, and 11 bases separated the two germline ends. Here the CDR3 DNA reads TGTGCCAGCAGTAGACCGAATAACTACGAGCAGTACTTC. As protein: CASSRPNNYEQYF.

This clone appeared once. V is TRBV14 and J is TRBJ2-1; 8 nucleotides agree with TRBD2. Germline CDR1 and CDR2: SGHDN and FVKESK. Losses at the gene ends were 3 bases for V and 0 bases for J; bases not matched to a gene: 16. This CDR3 is built from 20 residues. CDR3 sequence reads: CASSQLLADFSLSSYNEQFF. As DNA, the CDR3 is TGTGCCAGCAGCCAGTTACTAGCGGACTTTTCTCTCTCCTCCTACAATGAGCAGTTCTTC. The entire variable domain, with the rest obtained from reference TRBV14 and TRBJ2-1, is as follows: EAGVTQFPSHSVIEKGQTVTLRCDPISGHDNLYWYRRVMGKEIKFLLHFVKESKQDESGMPNNRFLAERTGGTYSTLKVQPAELEDSGVYFCASSQLLADFSLSSYNEQFFGPGTRLTVL.

The chain recombines TRBV5-1 with TRBJ2-1; D possibly corresponds to TRBD1 (6 bases). The CDR3 has 14 residues. Germline assignment: CDR1 SGHRS and CDR2 YFSETQ. V lost 3 bases, J lost 12 bases, and 19 bases lay in between. The CDR3 DNA reads TGCGCCAGCAGCTCTTCCATTAAACAGGGACCGCAGTTCTTC. It encodes CASSSSIKQGPQFF.

The gene calls are TRBV5-1 and TRBJ2-2, with D possibly being TRBD2 (6 bases). Trimming removed 4 bases from V and 3 bases from J, with 19 bases in between. From germline, CDR1 is SGHRS and CDR2 YFSETQ. The CDR3 is 17 residues long. The CDR3 coding sequence is TGCGCCAGCAGCGTTAGCGGAGCCTTATTGTACACCGGGGAGCTGTTTTTT. This gives the protein CASSVSGALLYTGELFF. The variable domain in full, completed from reference TRBV5-1 and TRBJ2-2, reads KAGVTQTPRYLIKTRGQQVTLSCSPISGHRSVSWYQQTPGQGLQFLFEYFSETQRNKGNFPGRFSGRQFSNSRSEMNVSTLELGDSALYLCASSVSGALLYTGELFFGEGSRLTVL.

The sample holds a few counts of this clone. Distinct nucleotide sequences in the sample also encode this CDR3. The chain employs TRBV9 and TRBJ1-1, with a possible D match to TRBD1 (5 bases). CDR3 size: 13 residues. Trimming took off 0 bases at V and 5 bases at J, with 8 bases between the two ends. The germline gives CDR1 SGDLS, CDR2 YYNGEE. The CDR3 region has the DNA TGTGCCAGCAGCGTAGGGGACGCAACTGAAGCTTTCTTT. Its protein is CASSVGDATEAFF.

The rearrangement uses TRBV28 and TRBJ1-1; tentatively, D is TRBD1 (5 bases). Per germline, CDR1 MDHEN and CDR2 SYDVKM. Trimming left V 5 bases short and J 1 base short, with 11 bases between. CDR3 length: 14 residues. The CDR3 nucleotides read TGTGCCAGCAGTCAAAGCGGGGGGAACACTGAAGCTTTCTTT. This translates into CASSQSGGNTEAFF.

This chain joins TRBV18 and TRBJ1-1; 7 nucleotides agree with TRBD1. Trimming cost V 3 bases and J 0 bases; bases outside gene matches: 1. Germline V gene data show CDR1 as KGHSH and CDR2 as LQKENI. The CDR3 spans 14 residues. CDR3 amino acids: CASSPGQLNTEAFF. The CDR3 nucleotides are TGTGCCAGCTCACCGGGACAGTTGAACACTGAAGCTTTCTTT.